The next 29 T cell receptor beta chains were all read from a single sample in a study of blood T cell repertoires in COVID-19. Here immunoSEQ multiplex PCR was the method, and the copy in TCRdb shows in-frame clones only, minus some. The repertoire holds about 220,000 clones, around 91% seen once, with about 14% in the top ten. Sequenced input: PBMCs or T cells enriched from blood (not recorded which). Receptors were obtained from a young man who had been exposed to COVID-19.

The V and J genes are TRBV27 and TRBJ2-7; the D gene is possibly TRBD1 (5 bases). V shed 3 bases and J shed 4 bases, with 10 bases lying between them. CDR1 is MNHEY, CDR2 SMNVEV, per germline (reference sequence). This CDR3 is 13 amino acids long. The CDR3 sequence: CASSLHRSYEQYF. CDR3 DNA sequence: TGTGCCAGCAGTTTGCACAGGTCGTACGAGCAGTACTTC.

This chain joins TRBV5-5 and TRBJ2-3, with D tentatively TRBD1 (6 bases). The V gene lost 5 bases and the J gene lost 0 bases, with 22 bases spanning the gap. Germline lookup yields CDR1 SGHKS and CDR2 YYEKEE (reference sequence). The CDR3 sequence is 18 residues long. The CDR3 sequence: CASSDLTGWGPSTDTQYF. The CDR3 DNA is TGTGCCAGCAGTGACCTGACCGGGTGGGGGCCCAGCACAGATACGCAGTATTTT.

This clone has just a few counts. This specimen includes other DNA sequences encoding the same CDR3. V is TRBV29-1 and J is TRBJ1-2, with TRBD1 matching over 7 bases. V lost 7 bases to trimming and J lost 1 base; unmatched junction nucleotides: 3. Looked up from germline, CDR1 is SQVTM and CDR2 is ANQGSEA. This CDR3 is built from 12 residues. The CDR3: CSARQGNYGYTF. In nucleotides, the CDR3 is TGCAGCGCCAGACAGGGTAACTATGGCTACACCTTC.

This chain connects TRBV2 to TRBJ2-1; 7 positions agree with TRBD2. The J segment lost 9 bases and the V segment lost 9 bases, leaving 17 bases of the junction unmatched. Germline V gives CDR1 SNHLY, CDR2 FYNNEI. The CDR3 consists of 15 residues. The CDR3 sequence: CASQADPGGGSEQFF. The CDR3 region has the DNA TGTGCCAGTCAAGCAGACCCGGGCGGGGGAAGTGAGCAGTTCTTC. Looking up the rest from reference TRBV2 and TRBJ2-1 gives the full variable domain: EPEVTQTPSHQVTQMGQEVILRCVPISNHLYFYWYRQILGQKVEFLVSFYNNEISEKSEIFDDQFSVERPDGSNFTLKIRSTKLEDSAMYFCASQADPGGGSEQFFGPGTRLTVL.

The CDR3 region has the DNA TGTGCTAGTGGTTTGGTAAGAGGGGGGGCCATCCCAGATACGCAGTATTTT. Protein product: CASGLVRGGAIPDTQYF. The rearrangement uses TRBV12-5 and TRBJ2-3; D perhaps matches TRBD2 (7 bases). The germline V gene has CDR1 LGHNT and CDR2 FRNRAP. The CDR3 contains 17 residues. V was pared by 0 bases and J by 4 bases, with 17 bases between.

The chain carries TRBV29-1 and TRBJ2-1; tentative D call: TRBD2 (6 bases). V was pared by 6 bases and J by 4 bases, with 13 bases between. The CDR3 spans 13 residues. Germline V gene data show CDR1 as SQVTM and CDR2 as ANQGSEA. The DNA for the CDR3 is TGCAGCGTAGCCGGGACTTCGTACAATGAGCAGTTCTTC. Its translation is CSVAGTSYNEQFF.

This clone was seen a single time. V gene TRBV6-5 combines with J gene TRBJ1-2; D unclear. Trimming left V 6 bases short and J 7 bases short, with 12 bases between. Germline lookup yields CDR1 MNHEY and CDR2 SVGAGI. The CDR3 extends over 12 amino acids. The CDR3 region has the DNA TGTGCCAGCAGAACCAGATTATCTGGCTACACCTTC. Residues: CASRTRLSGYTF.

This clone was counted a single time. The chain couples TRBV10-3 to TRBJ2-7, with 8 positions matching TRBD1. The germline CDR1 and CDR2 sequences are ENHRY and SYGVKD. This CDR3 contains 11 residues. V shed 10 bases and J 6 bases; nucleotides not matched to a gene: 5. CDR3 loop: CATRTGLEQYF. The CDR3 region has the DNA TGTGCCACCAGGACAGGGCTCGAGCAGTACTTC.

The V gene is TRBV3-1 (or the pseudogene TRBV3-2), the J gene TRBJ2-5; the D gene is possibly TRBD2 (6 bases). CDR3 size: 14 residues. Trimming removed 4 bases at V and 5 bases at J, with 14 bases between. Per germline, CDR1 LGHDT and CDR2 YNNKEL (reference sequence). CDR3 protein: CASSPGLWAETQYF. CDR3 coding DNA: TGTGCCAGCAGCCCGGGACTCTGGGCCGAGACCCAGTACTTC.

DNA for the CDR3: TGTGCCAGCTCGTCGGGACTAGCGGGCACAGATACGCAGTATTTT. Translated, it gives CASSSGLAGTDTQYF. The chain is built from TRBV13 and TRBJ2-3; 11 bases agree with TRBD2. Trimming took 8 bases from V and 1 from J; bases not matched to a gene: 5. CDR3 length: 15 residues. Germline loops: CDR1 PRHDT, CDR2 FYEKMQ (reference sequence).

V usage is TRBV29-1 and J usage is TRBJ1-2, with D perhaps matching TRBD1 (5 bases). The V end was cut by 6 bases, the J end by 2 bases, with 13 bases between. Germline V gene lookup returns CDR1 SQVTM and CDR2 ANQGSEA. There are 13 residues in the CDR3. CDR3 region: CSVGDSGNYGYTF. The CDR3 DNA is TGCAGCGTGGGAGACAGCGGGAACTATGGCTACACCTTC.

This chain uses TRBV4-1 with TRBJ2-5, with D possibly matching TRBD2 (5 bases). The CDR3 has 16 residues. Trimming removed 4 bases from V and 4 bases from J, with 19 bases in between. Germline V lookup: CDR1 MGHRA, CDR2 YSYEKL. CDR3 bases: TGCGCCAGCAGCCTCCCTCACGTCGGGGAAATAGAGACCCAGTACTTC. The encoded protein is CASSLPHVGEIETQYF.

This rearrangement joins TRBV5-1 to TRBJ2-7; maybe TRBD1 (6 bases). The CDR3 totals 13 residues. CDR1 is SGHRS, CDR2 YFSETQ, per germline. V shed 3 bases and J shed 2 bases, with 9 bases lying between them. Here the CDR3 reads CASSSGQPYEQYF. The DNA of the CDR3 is TGCGCCAGCAGCTCGGGACAACCCTACGAGCAGTACTTC.

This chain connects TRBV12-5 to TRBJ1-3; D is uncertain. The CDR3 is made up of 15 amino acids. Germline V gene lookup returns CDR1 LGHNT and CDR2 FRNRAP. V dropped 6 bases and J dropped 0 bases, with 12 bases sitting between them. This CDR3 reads CASGKSGNSGNTIYF. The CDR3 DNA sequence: TGTGCTAGTGGGAAGTCGGGGAACTCTGGAAACACCATATATTTT.

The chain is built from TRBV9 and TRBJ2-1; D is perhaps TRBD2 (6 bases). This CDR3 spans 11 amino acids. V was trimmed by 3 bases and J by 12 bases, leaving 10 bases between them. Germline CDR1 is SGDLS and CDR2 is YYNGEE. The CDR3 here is CASSGGDLQFF. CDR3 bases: TGTGCCAGCAGCGGGGGGGACTTGCAGTTCTTC.

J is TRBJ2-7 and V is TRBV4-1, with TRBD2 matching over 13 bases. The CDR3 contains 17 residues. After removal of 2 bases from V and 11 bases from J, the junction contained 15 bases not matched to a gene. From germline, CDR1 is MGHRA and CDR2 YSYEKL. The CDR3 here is CASSQSSTSGGANFEYF. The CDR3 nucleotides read TGCGCCAGCAGCCAATCATCAACTAGCGGGGGGGCTAATTTCGAGTACTTC.

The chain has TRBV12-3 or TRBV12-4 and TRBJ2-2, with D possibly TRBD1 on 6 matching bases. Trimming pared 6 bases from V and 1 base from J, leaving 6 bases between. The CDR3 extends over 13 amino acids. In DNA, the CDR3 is TGTGCCAGCAGGGGACAGAACACCGGGGAGCTGTTTTTT. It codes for CASRGQNTGELFF.

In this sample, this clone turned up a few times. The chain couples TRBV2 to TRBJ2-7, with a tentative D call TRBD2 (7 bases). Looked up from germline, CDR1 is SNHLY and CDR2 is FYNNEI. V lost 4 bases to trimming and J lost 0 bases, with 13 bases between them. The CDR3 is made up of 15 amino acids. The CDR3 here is CASSALGGHSYEQYF. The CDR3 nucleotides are TGTGCCAGCAGTGCTCTCGGGGGGCACTCCTACGAGCAGTACTTC.

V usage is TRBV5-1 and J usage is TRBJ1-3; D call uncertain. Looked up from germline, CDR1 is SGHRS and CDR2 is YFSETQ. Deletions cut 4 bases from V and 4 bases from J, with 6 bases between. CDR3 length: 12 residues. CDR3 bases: TGCGCCAGCAGCGAGAGGGGAAACACCATATATTTT. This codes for CASSERGNTIYF.

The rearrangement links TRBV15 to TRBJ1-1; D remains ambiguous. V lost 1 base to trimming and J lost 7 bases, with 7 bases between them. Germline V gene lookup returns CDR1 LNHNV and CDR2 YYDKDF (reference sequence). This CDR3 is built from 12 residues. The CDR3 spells CATSRGPDEAFF. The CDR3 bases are TGTGCCACCAGCAGAGGCCCAGATGAAGCTTTCTTT.

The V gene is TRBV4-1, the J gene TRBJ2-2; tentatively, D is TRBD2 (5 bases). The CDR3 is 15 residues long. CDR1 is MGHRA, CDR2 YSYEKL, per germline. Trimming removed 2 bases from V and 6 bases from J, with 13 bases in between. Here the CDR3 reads CASSQPAEGSGELFF. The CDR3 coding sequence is TGCGCCAGCAGCCAACCTGCCGAGGGCTCCGGGGAGCTGTTTTTT.

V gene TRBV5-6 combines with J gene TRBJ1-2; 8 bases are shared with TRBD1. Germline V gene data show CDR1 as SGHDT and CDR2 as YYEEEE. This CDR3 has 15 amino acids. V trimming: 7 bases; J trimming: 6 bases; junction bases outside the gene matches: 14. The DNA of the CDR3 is TGTGCCAGCCACGAATGGACAGGGAGGTTTGATGGCTACACCTTC. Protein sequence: CASHEWTGRFDGYTF.

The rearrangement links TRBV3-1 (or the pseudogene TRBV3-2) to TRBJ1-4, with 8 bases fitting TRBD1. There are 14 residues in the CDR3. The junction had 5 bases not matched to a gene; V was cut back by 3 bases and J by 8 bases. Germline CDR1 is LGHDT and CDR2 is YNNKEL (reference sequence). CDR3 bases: TGTGCCAGCAGCCACCGACAGGGGAGCGAAAAACTGTTTTTT. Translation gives CASSHRQGSEKLFF.

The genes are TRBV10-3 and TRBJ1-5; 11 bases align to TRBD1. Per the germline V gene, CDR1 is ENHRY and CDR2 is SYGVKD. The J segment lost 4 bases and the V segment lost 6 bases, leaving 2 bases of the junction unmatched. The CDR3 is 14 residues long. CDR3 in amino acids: CAISRDRGNQPQHF. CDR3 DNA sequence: TGTGCCATCAGCAGGGACAGGGGGAATCAGCCCCAGCATTTT.

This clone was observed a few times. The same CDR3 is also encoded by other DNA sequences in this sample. DNA for the CDR3: TGCAGTGCTAGTTCCGGTAGCAATCAGCCCCAGCATTTT. Translating gives CSASSGSNQPQHF. The genes are TRBV20-1 and TRBJ1-5; D remains ambiguous. V dropped 3 bases and J dropped 0 bases, with 6 bases sitting between them. Germline V gives CDR1 DFQATT, CDR2 SNEGSKA (reference sequence). CDR3 length equals 13 residues.

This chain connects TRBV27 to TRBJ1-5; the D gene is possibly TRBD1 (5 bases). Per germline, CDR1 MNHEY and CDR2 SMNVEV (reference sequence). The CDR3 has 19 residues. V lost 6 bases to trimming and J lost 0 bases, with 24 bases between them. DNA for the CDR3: TGTGCCAGCAGACCCCTTAGGAGGGGCCTTAGGATTAGCAATCAGCCCCAGCATTTT. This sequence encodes CASRPLRRGLRISNQPQHF.

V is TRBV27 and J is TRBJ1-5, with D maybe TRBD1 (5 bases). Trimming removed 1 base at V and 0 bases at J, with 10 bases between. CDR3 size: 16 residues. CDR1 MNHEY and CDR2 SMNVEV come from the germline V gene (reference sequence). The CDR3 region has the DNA TGTGCCAGCAGTTTATGGGGGGGGAATAGCAATCAGCCCCAGCATTTT. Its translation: CASSLWGGNSNQPQHF.

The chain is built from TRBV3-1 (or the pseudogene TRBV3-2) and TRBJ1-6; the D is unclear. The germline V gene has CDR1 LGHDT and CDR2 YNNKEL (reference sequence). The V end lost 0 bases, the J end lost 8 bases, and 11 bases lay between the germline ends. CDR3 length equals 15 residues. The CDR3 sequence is CASSQDVRVHSPLHF. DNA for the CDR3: TGTGCCAGCAGCCAAGACGTGAGAGTTCATTCACCCCTCCACTTT.

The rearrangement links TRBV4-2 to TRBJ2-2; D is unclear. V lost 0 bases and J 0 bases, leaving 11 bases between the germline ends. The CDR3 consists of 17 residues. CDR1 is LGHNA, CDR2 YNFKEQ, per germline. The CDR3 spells CASSQEVRRPNTGELFF. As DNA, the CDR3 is TGTGCCAGCAGCCAAGAGGTCAGGCGCCCGAACACCGGGGAGCTGTTTTTT.